One sample yielded the 31 T cell receptor beta chains listed below, sequenced in a study of beta chain features in type 1 diabetes. Isolated RNA was reverse transcribed in full, so expressed TCRB transcripts were sequenced. Assay: immunoSEQ multiplex PCR; the TCRdb copy retains only in-frame clones and omits some. The profile shows about 370,000 clones, 8% to 10% of them singletons. These receptors lack a known antigen. Study results and caveats: Among patients with Type 1 diabetes, TCRB CDR3s were moderately but significantly shorter in every one of the four CD4+ subsets.

The sequenced sample consisted of central memory CD4+ T cells from blood. All receptors derive from a man aged 25-45 years with type 1 diabetes.

In DNA, the CDR3 is TGTGCCAGCAGCCAAGATCGGGTGAGCTATGGCTACACCTTC. This codes for CASSQDRVSYGYTF. The rearrangement joins TRBV4-2 to TRBJ1-2; D is uncertain. This CDR3 contains 14 residues. Germline CDR1 LGHNA, CDR2 YNFKEQ. V lost 0 bases to trimming and J lost 4 bases, with 9 bases between them.

This sequence joins TRBV7-8 and TRBJ2-5; the match to TRBD2 covers 11 bases. Trimming removed 4 bases from V and 2 bases from J; junction bases left unmatched: 3. CDR3 size: 15 residues. CDR1 is SGHVS, CDR2 FQNEAQ, per germline. CDR3 sequence (DNA): TGTGCCAGCAGCTACGGACTAGCGGGTCAAGAGACCCAGTACTTC. Its protein product is CASSYGLAGQETQYF.

The table lists this clone with a few counts. J is TRBJ2-3 and V is TRBV11-2; D call uncertain. Trimming cost V 1 base and J 0 bases, with 11 bases left between them. Germline CDR1 SGHAT, CDR2 FQNNGV. The CDR3 is 16 amino acids. CDR3 sequence (DNA): TGTGCCAGCAGCTTAGTAGCTGGACCCAGCACAGATACGCAGTATTTT. Amino acids: CASSLVAGPSTDTQYF.

There are many counts of this clone. This rearrangement joins TRBV7-9 to TRBJ2-5; 10 bases are shared with TRBD1. Germline loops: CDR1 SEHNR, CDR2 FQNEAQ (reference sequence). CDR3 length: 13 amino acids. Germline trimming cut 7 bases from V and 7 bases from J; bases unmatched to any gene: 6. CDR3 nucleotide sequence: TGTGCCAGCATCGACAGGGGGCGCGGGACCCAGTACTTC. Translation: CASIDRGRGTQYF.

This clone was observed a handful of times. This rearrangement joins TRBV13 to TRBJ2-5; D is unclear. The V and J ends lost 1 base and 5 bases respectively, with 14 bases between them. This CDR3 has 15 amino acids. CDR1 and CDR2 from the germline V gene are PRHDT and FYEKMQ (reference sequence). CDR3 coding DNA: TGTGCCAGCAGCTTAGAAGGTCGTATGTTGGAGACCCAGTACTTC. This translates into CASSLEGRMLETQYF.

The V and J genes are TRBV27 and TRBJ1-3; D not certain. The CDR3 consists of 13 residues. The V gene lost 6 bases and the J gene lost 0 bases, with 6 bases spanning the gap. Germline CDR1 MNHEY, CDR2 SMNVEV (reference sequence). This CDR3 reads CASRWASGNTIYF. CDR3 DNA sequence: TGTGCCAGCAGGTGGGCCTCTGGAAACACCATATATTTT.

The CDR3 is CASSSIQGARRTGELFF. CDR3 coding DNA: TGTGCCAGCAGCTCGATTCAGGGGGCGCGTCGCACCGGGGAGCTGTTTTTT. This chain joins TRBV5-4 and TRBJ2-2; TRBD1 agrees at 8 bases. V shed 3 bases and J 4 bases; nucleotides not matched to a gene: 11. CDR1 is SGHNT and CDR2 is YYREEE in the germline V gene (reference sequence). This CDR3 is 17 amino acids long.

As for this clone: The sample holds other DNA sequences that translate to the same CDR3. The chain's CDR3 is CASSISSEYEQYF. The CDR3 nucleotides read TGTGCCAGTAGTATTTCGTCGGAATACGAGCAGTACTTC. The rearrangement uses TRBV19 and TRBJ2-7; D gene unclear. Per the germline V gene, CDR1 is LNHDA and CDR2 is SQIVND (reference sequence). Trimming took off 3 bases at V and 4 bases at J, with 10 bases between the two ends. CDR3 length equals 13 residues.

This rearrangement joins TRBV7-9 to TRBJ2-3, with D hard to call. V lost 5 bases and J 0 bases, leaving 6 bases between the germline ends. The CDR3 loop spans 13 amino acids. Germline CDR1 SEHNR, CDR2 FQNEAQ (reference sequence). In nucleotides, the CDR3 is TGTGCCAGCAGCGGAGACAGCACAGATACGCAGTATTTT. It yields the protein CASSGDSTDTQYF. Based on the CDR3 plus reference TRBV7-9 and TRBJ2-3, the full variable domain is DTGVSQNPRHKITKRGQNVTFRCDPISEHNRLYWYRQTLGQGPEFLTYFQNEAQLEKSRLLSDRFSAERPKGSFSTLEIQRTEQGDSAMYLCASSGDSTDTQYFGPGTRLTVL.

The chain is built from TRBV29-1 and TRBJ2-3; a possible D gene is TRBD2 (6 bases). Per germline, CDR1 SQVTM and CDR2 ANQGSEA. CDR3 size: 14 residues. V lost 6 bases to trimming and J lost 2 bases, with 15 bases between them. The DNA of the CDR3 is TGCAGCGTACGAGCGGGCGTCCTCACAGATACGCAGTATTTT. This codes for CSVRAGVLTDTQYF.

The chain carries TRBV28 and TRBJ2-1; perhaps TRBD2 as D (6 bases). Germline V gene sequence: CDR1 MDHEN, CDR2 SYDVKM. V lost 4 bases and J lost 8, with 15 bases in between. The CDR3 is made up of 14 amino acids. This CDR3 reads CASSSPGDRDEQFF. The CDR3 DNA sequence: TGTGCCAGCAGTTCACCGGGGGATAGGGATGAGCAGTTCTTC.

The V call is TRBV5-1, the J call TRBJ2-1; TRBD2 agrees at 14 bases. CDR1 and CDR2 (germline): SGHRS, YFSETQ. CDR3 size: 18 residues. V lost 0 bases and J lost 6; bases outside the gene matches: 8. The CDR3 coding sequence is TGCGCCAGCAGCTTGGCCGGGACTAGCGGGAGAGGGCTCAATGAGCAGTTCTTC. Protein: CASSLAGTSGRGLNEQFF.

CDR3 amino acids: CATGAGFDTDTQYF. The DNA of the CDR3 is TGTGCCACCGGGGCAGGGTTCGACACAGATACGCAGTATTTT. The chain links TRBV15 to TRBJ2-3; a weak D match, TRBD1 (5 bases). This CDR3 spans 14 amino acids. With 8 bases removed from V and 2 bases from J, the gap between germline ends came to 14 bases. Germline V gene lookup returns CDR1 LNHNV and CDR2 YYDKDF (reference sequence). Full variable domain (rest looked up from reference TRBV15 and TRBJ2-3): DAMVIQNPRYQVTQFGKPVTLSCSQTLNHNVMYWYQQKSSQAPKLLFHYYDKDFNNEADTPDNFQSRRPNTSFCFLDIRSPGLGDTAMYLCATGAGFDTDTQYFGPGTRLTVL.

The genes are TRBV7-2 and TRBJ1-4; 9 nucleotides match TRBD1. Germline values: CDR1 SGHTA, CDR2 FQGNSA. The CDR3 extends over 14 amino acids. Trimming at V came to 5 bases and at J to 7 bases, leaving 5 bases not matched to a gene. The CDR3 DNA sequence: TGTGCCAGCAGCAGAGACAGGGGGGCTGAAAAACTGTTTTTT. Translating it yields CASSRDRGAEKLFF.

This clone was counted only a few times. The chain uses TRBV10-2 and TRBJ1-1; 9 bases map to TRBD1. V dropped 6 bases and J dropped 3; count of bases not matched to a gene: 8. Germline values: CDR1 WSHSY, CDR2 SAAADI. The CDR3 spans 15 residues. The CDR3 sequence is CASRGQGNLDTEAFF. For the CDR3, the DNA is TGCGCCAGCAGGGGACAGGGAAATTTGGACACTGAAGCTTTCTTT.

On this clone: An end of the junction differs from the germline gene, which may be a read error. V is TRBV7-7 and J is TRBJ2-5; TRBD1 might be the D (6 bases). The germline gives CDR1 SSHAT, CDR2 FNYEAQ (reference sequence). The length of the CDR3 is 15 residues. This CDR3 reads CASSLDHKQGETQYF. The CDR3, as DNA: TGTGCTAGCAGCTTGGATCACAAACAGGGAGAGACCCAGTACTTC.

In this sample, this clone turned up a few times. This chain joins TRBV19 and TRBJ2-6, with D unclear. V lost 7 bases and J 4 bases, leaving 17 bases between the germline ends. Germline values: CDR1 LNHDA, CDR2 SQIVND (reference sequence). There are 16 residues in the CDR3. CDR3 sequence: CASTGSPRGGANVLTF. CDR3 DNA sequence: TGTGCCAGTACGGGTAGCCCCCGTGGAGGGGCCAACGTCCTGACTTTC.

The rearrangement joins TRBV10-3 to TRBJ2-1; 9 bases align to TRBD2. Germline CDR1 is ENHRY and CDR2 is SYGVKD. The CDR3 runs 16 residues. Trimming at V came to 0 bases and at J to 1 base, leaving 1 base not matched to a gene. CDR3 in amino acids: CAISESAGGSYNEQFF. The CDR3 DNA reads as TGTGCCATCAGTGAGTCGGCGGGAGGGTCCTACAATGAGCAGTTCTTC.

This chain links TRBV28 with TRBJ1-2; unclear D gene. Germline values: CDR1 MDHEN, CDR2 SYDVKM. Trimming took 6 bases from V and 3 from J, leaving 26 bases between them. The CDR3 covers 18 residues. The CDR3 spells CASRKPGPRLRRDYGYTF. In nucleotides, the CDR3 is TGTGCCAGCAGGAAACCGGGTCCCCGGTTGAGGAGGGACTATGGCTACACCTTC.

This rearrangement joins TRBV11-2 to TRBJ1-2; D perhaps matches TRBD1 (6 bases). The CDR3 spans 12 residues. V was pared by 2 bases and J by 6 bases, with 7 bases between. Germline-derived CDR1 and CDR2 are SGHAT and FQNNGV. For the CDR3, the DNA is TGTGCCAGCAGCTTATCAGGGGATGGCTACACCTTC. This gives the protein CASSLSGDGYTF.

CDR3 sequence (DNA): TGTGCCAGCTCACAAACGACCCAACCCGGGGATACGCAGTATTTT. This sequence encodes CASSQTTQPGDTQYF. The chain combines TRBV18 with TRBJ2-3; D call uncertain. This CDR3 region has 15 residues. Germline values: CDR1 KGHSH, CDR2 LQKENI. The V end was cut by 4 bases, the J end by 6 bases, with 17 bases between.

This chain uses TRBV6-1 with TRBJ2-1; TRBD1 agrees at 10 bases. Germline V lookup: CDR1 MNHNS, CDR2 SASEGT. After removal of 4 bases from V and 12 bases from J, the junction contained 9 bases not matched to a gene. CDR3 length: 14 amino acids. This CDR3 reads CASSATGTGARQFF. CDR3 nucleotides: TGTGCCAGCAGTGCCACCGGGACAGGGGCACGGCAGTTCTTC.

In its sample, this clone was seen a few times. The chain has TRBV7-2 and TRBJ2-7; D is unresolved. Between the trimmed V and J ends, which lost 1 base and 6 bases, there was a span of 10 bases. The CDR3 spans 13 residues. The V gene's germline CDR1 is SGHTA and CDR2 FQGNSA. The CDR3: CASSLDRRSEQYF. In nucleotides, the CDR3 is TGTGCCAGCAGCTTAGACCGACGGAGCGAGCAGTACTTC.

The genes are TRBV5-6 and TRBJ1-2; no reliable D call. CDR1 is SGHDT and CDR2 is YYEEEE in the germline V gene. Between the trimmed V and J ends, which lost 3 bases and 2 bases, there was a span of 14 bases. CDR3 length equals 15 residues. CDR3 bases: TGTGCCAGCAGCTCGCCAGGACGAGCGAACTATGGCTACACCTTC. Protein sequence: CASSSPGRANYGYTF. Full variable domain (missing parts from reference TRBV5-6 and TRBJ1-2): DAGVTQSPTHLIKTRGQQVTLRCSPKSGHDTVSWYQQALGQGPQFIFQYYEEEERQRGNFPDRFSGHQFPNYSSELNVNALLLGDSALYLCASSSPGRANYGYTFGSGTRLTVV.

The V and J genes are TRBV10-1 and TRBJ2-2; D is tentatively TRBD1 or TRBD2 (6 bases each). This CDR3 is built from 14 residues. From germline, CDR1 is WNHNN and CDR2 SYGVQD (reference sequence). Between the trimmed V and J ends, which lost 2 bases and 6 bases, there was a span of 10 bases. This chain's CDR3 is CASSESRGPGELFF. The CDR3 bases are TGCGCCAGCAGTGAGAGTCGGGGGCCCGGGGAGCTGTTTTTT.

This clone was seen a few times. The V gene is TRBV13, the J gene TRBJ2-5; D unresolved. Per the germline V gene, CDR1 is PRHDT and CDR2 is FYEKMQ (reference sequence). V was trimmed by 0 bases and J by 2 bases, leaving 4 bases between them. This CDR3 has 13 amino acids. In DNA form, the CDR3 reads TGTGCCAGCAGCTTAGGGGCTCAAGAGACCCAGTACTTC. Amino acids: CASSLGAQETQYF.

The rearrangement links TRBV7-2 to TRBJ2-1; TRBD2 matches 11 bases. The V and J ends lost 5 bases and 7 bases, in that order; junction bases with no gene match: 10. The CDR3 is 16 residues long. In germline, CDR1 is SGHTA, CDR2 FQGNSA. Here the CDR3 reads CASSQAGTSGLNEQFF. CDR3 nucleotide sequence: TGTGCCAGCAGCCAAGCCGGGACTAGCGGTTTGAATGAGCAGTTCTTC. Based on the CDR3 plus reference TRBV7-2 and TRBJ2-1, the full variable domain is GAGVSQSPSNKVTEKGKDVELRCDPISGHTALYWYRQSLGQGLEFLIYFQGNSAPDKSGLPSDRFSAERTGGSVSTLTIQRTQQEDSAVYLCASSQAGTSGLNEQFFGPGTRLTVL.

Worth noting for this clone: A read error may account for a junction end that differs from germline. This rearrangement joins TRBV7-7 to TRBJ2-2; D may be TRBD1 or TRBD2 (6 bases each). The germline V gene encodes CDR1 SSHAT and CDR2 FNYEAQ (reference sequence). CDR3 length equals 17 residues. The chain's CDR3 is CASSSSGSRGGTGELFF. The CDR3, as DNA: TGTGCTAGCAGCTCCTCCGGGAGCAGGGGAGGAACCGGGGAGCTGTTTTTT.

The chain carries TRBV28 and TRBJ1-1, with D uncertain. V dropped 2 bases and J dropped 1 base, with 8 bases sitting between them. The CDR3 loop spans 14 amino acids. Germline values: CDR1 MDHEN, CDR2 SYDVKM. CDR3 protein: CASSLGSRNTEAFF. CDR3 DNA: TGTGCCAGCAGTTTAGGATCCAGGAACACTGAAGCTTTCTTT.

CDR3 coding DNA: TGTGCCTGGAGTACCCCGGGACAGAACTATGGCTACACCTTC. Its protein product is CAWSTPGQNYGYTF. The V call is TRBV30, the J call TRBJ1-2, with 7 bases that match TRBD1. CDR1 and CDR2 (germline): GTSNPN, SVGIG (reference sequence). This CDR3 contains 14 residues. The trim removed 2 bases at V and 2 bases at J, leaving 5 bases unmatched.

The chain recombines TRBV6-1 with TRBJ2-6; the D gene is possibly TRBD1 (6 bases). The germline V gene has CDR1 MNHNS and CDR2 SASEGT. The CDR3 runs 15 residues. Trimming took off 7 bases at V and 4 bases at J, with 14 bases between the two ends. The CDR3 loop is CASKLQGPGANVLTF. In DNA form, the CDR3 reads TGTGCCAGCAAGCTACAGGGTCCAGGGGCCAACGTCCTGACTTTC.